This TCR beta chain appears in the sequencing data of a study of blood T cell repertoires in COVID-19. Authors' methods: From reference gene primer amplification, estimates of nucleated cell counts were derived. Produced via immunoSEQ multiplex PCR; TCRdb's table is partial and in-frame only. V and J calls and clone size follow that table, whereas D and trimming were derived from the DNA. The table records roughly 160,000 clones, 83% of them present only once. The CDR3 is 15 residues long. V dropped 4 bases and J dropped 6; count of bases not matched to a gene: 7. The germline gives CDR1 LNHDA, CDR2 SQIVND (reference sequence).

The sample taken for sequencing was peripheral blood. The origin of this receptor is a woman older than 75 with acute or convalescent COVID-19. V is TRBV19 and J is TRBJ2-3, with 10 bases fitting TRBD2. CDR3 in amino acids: CASSNIAGGEDTQYF. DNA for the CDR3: TGTGCCAGTAGTAACATAGCGGGGGGCGAGGATACGCAGTATTTT.